Presented here are 8 T cell receptor beta chains from one specimen sequenced in a study of regulatory T cells in long-lasting Graves disease (dated by TCRdb to 2020 to 2023). The time point label, as the study defines it: newly diagnosed GD, antithyroid drugs for less than 3 months. For both TCR sequencing and RNA sequencing, RNA was extracted from PBMCs in TRIzol. The library was built by means of multiplex PCR. Instrument on record: Illumina HiSeq 4000. To build TCR beta libraries, CDR3 regions were amplified by Arm-PCR using iRepertoire HTBI primers. In-frame beta chains were kept once TCRdb had trimmed the public reads at Q25 with fastp and called clones with MiXCR. Entries are consolidated by CDR3 protein sequence, retaining the most common genes and DNA. Recorded for this sample are about 220,000 distinct CDR3 sequences; about 19% of them occurred a single time. 12% of the sample goes to the ten largest clones.

A further study also used this sample, focusing on T cells in Graves' hyperthyroidism and ophthalmopathy.

This material consisted of peripheral blood mononuclear cells (PBMCs), taken at new diagnosis, from a patient treated with antithyroid drugs. Receptors originate from a woman in her twenties or thirties with Graves disease. Donor details come from another sample of the same person, matched by shared clones.

The chain links TRBV4-2 to TRBJ1-1; tentatively, D is TRBD1 (6 bases). V lost 4 bases and J lost 4, with 16 bases in between. The CDR3 extends over 15 amino acids. Germline values: CDR1 LGHNA, CDR2 YNFKEQ. The CDR3 region is CASSRGAGYSTEAFF. The CDR3 DNA sequence: TGTGCCAGCAGCCGGGGGGCAGGGTATAGCACTGAAGCTTTCTTT.

This clonotype was observed many times. V gene TRBV19 combines with J gene TRBJ2-7, with D hard to call. Trimming left V 5 bases short and J 3 bases short, with 14 bases between. The CDR3 consists of 14 residues. Germline V gene data show CDR1 as LNHDA and CDR2 as SQIVND (reference sequence). The CDR3 here is CASSRGGGLYEQYF. The CDR3 DNA sequence: TGTGCCAGTAGTCGCGGTGGCGGTCTCTACGAGCAGTACTTC. Looking up the rest from reference TRBV19 and TRBJ2-7 gives the full variable domain: DGGITQSPKYLFRKEGQNVTLSCEQNLNHDAMYWYRQDPGQGLRLIYYSQIVNDFQKGDIAEGYSVSREKKESFPLTVTSAQKNPTAFYLCASSRGGGLYEQYFGPGTRLTVT.

Note on this clonotype: One base away lies a much larger clone, so this may be a sequencing read error. This chain joins TRBV6-1 and TRBJ1-1; D is possibly TRBD1 (6 bases). CDR3 length: 16 amino acids. Germline V lookup: CDR1 MNHNS, CDR2 SASEGT. The CDR3 spells CASSEARGGAKTEASF. The DNA for the CDR3 is TGTGCCAGCAGTGAAGCCCGTGGGGGGGCCAAGACTGAAGCTTCCTTT.

This clonotype has more than one count but fewer than ten. The J gene is TRBJ2-3, the V gene TRBV18; D is possibly TRBD1 (6 bases). V lost 4 bases, J lost 2 bases, and 7 bases lay in between. The germline V gene has CDR1 KGHSH and CDR2 LQKENI. The CDR3 consists of 13 residues. The CDR3 sequence: CASSQGDTDTQYF. CDR3 nucleotide sequence: TGTGCCAGCTCACAGGGGGACACAGATACGCAGTATTTT.

This clonotype was detected ten times or more. In DNA, the CDR3 is TGTGCCAGTATATTAGGGCTTGGCACTGAAGCTTTCTTT. Protein product: CASILGLGTEAFF. The chain has TRBV19 and TRBJ1-1; no clear D gene. Trimming removed 7 bases at V and 4 bases at J, with 13 bases between. Per germline, CDR1 LNHDA and CDR2 SQIVND (reference sequence). There are 13 residues in the CDR3.

This clonotype was recorded many times. The chain joins TRBV6-1 to TRBJ1-6, with D possibly TRBD1 on 5 matching bases. Germline V lookup: CDR1 MNHNS, CDR2 SASEGT. CDR3 length: 14 residues. V was cut by 6 bases and J by 7 bases, with 13 bases left in between. The CDR3: CASSLGTANSPLHF. CDR3 bases: TGTGCCAGCAGCCTCGGGACGGCCAATTCACCCCTCCACTTT.

This clonotype was detected many times. Relative to the germline gene, one junction end is altered; a read error may explain this. This sequence joins TRBV27 and TRBJ1-1; no clear D. CDR1 and CDR2 from the germline V gene are MNHEY and SMNVEV (reference sequence). This CDR3 is 15 amino acids long. CDR3 sequence reads: CASSPWTVLNAEAFF. CDR3 nucleotide sequence: TGTGCCAGCAGTCCCTGGACGGTTTTGAACGCTGAAGCTTTCTTT.

There are many counts of this clonotype. The chain links TRBV20-1 to TRBJ1-5; D is undetermined. CDR3 length equals 15 residues. Germline V gives CDR1 DFQATT, CDR2 SNEGSKA (reference sequence). V lost 1 base to trimming and J lost 0 bases, with 10 bases between them. In DNA, the CDR3 is TGCAGTGCTAGAGGTGCTAGTAATAGCAATCAGCCCCAGCATTTT. Its translation is CSARGASNSNQPQHF.